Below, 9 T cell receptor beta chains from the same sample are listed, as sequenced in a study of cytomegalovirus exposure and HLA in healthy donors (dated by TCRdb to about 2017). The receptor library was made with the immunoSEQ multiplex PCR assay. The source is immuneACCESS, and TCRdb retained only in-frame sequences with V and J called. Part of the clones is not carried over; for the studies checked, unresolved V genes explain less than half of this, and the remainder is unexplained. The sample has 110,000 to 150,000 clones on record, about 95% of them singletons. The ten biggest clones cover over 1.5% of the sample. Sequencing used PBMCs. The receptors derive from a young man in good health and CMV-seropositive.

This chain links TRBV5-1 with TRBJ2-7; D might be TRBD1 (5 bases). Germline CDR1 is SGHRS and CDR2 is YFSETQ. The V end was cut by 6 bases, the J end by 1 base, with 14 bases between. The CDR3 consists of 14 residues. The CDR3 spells CASMPTAGSYEQYF. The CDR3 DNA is TGCGCCAGCATGCCCACCGCAGGGTCCTACGAGCAGTACTTC.

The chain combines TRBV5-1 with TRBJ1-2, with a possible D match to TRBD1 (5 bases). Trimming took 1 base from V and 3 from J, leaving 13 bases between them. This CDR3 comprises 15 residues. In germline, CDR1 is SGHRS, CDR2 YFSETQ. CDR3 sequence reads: CASSLYSGSDYGYTF. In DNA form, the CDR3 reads TGCGCCAGCAGCTTGTATTCAGGGTCGGACTATGGCTACACCTTC. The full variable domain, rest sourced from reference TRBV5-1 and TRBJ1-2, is KAGVTQTPRYLIKTRGQQVTLSCSPISGHRSVSWYQQTPGQGLQFLFEYFSETQRNKGNFPGRFSGRQFSNSRSEMNVSTLELGDSALYLCASSLYSGSDYGYTFGSGTRLTVV.

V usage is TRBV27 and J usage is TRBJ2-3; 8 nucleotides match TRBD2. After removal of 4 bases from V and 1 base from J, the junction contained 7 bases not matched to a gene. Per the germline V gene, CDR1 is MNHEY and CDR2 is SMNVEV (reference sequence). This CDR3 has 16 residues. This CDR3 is CASSSLAGQGTDTQYF. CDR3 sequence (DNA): TGTGCCAGCAGTTCCCTAGCGGGCCAGGGCACAGATACGCAGTATTTT.

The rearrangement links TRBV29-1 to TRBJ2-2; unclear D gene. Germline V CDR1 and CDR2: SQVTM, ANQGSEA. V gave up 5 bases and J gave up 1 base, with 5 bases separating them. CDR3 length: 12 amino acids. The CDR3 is CSVRGNTGELFF. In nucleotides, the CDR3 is TGCAGCGTTCGAGGGAACACCGGGGAGCTGTTTTTT.

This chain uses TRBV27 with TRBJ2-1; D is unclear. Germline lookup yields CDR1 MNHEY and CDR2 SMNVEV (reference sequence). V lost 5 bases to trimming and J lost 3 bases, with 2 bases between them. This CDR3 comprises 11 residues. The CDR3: CASSLYNEQFF. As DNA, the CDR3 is TGTGCCAGCAGTCTCTACAATGAGCAGTTCTTC.

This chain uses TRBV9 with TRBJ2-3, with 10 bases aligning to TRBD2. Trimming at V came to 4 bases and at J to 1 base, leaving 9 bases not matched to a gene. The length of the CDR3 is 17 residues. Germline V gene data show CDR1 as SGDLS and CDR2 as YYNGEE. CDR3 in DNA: TGTGCCAGCAGCTCATCTCCACTAGCGGGACGCACAGATACGCAGTATTTT. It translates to CASSSSPLAGRTDTQYF.

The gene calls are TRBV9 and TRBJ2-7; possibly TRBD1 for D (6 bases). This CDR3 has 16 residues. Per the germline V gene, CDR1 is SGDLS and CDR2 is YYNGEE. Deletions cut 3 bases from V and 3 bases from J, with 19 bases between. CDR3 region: CASSEASGTSVYEQYF. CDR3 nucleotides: TGTGCCAGCAGCGAGGCCTCCGGGACAAGCGTCTACGAGCAGTACTTC.

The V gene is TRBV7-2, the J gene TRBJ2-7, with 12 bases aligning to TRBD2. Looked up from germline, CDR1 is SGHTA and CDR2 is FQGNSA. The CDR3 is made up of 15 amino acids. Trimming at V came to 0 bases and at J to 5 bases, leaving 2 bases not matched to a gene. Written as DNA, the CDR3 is TGTGCCAGCAGCTTAGCGGGACTAGCGGGTAACGAGCAGTACTTC. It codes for CASSLAGLAGNEQYF.

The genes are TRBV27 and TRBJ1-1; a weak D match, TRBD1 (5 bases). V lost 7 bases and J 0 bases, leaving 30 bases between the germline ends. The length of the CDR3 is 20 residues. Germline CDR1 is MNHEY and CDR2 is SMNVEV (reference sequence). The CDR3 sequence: CASKFREGDPVAAMNTEAFF. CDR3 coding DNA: TGTGCCAGCAAATTCAGGGAAGGGGATCCTGTAGCCGCCATGAACACTGAAGCTTTCTTT.